This is a list of T cell receptor beta chains from one sample in a study of blood T cell repertoires in COVID-19. Sequenced by immunoSEQ multiplex PCR; TCRdb stores in-frame clones only, minus some. This sample has approximately 190,000 clones; roughly nine tenths occur once, and the top ten carry around a fifth. Sequenced material: peripheral blood. Receptors were obtained from a man aged 55-75 years with active or convalescent COVID-19. Both conserved end residues are part of each CDR3. The order of the fields is J gene, D gene, clone size, V gene, CDR3 DNA, CDR3 protein. The D gene is left open where the match is weak. The size field is filled for only some rows; it gives once, few, many or a size class.

j_gene: TRBJ2-3; d_gene: .; abundance: .; v_gene: TRBV2; CDR3nt: TGTGCCACCACTACAGGGATGGATCCGGGGACGCAGTATTTT; CDR3aa: CATTTGMDPGTQYF
j_gene: TRBJ1-4; d_gene: .; abundance: .; v_gene: TRBV4-2; CDR3nt: TGTGCCAGCAGCCAAGTTTCTGACAGAGCCGCTCCAACTAATGAAAAACTGTTTTTT; CDR3aa: CASSQVSDRAAPTNEKLFF
j_gene: TRBJ2-1; d_gene: TRBD2; abundance: once; v_gene: TRBV19; CDR3nt: TGTGCCAGTAGCCCGAGGAGCGGGGGGAATAGGGGGAATGAGCAGTTCTTC; CDR3aa: CASSPRSGGNRGNEQFF
j_gene: TRBJ2-1; d_gene: TRBD2; abundance: .; v_gene: TRBV10-1; CDR3nt: TGCGCCAGCAGTGCGACTAGCGGGGGTGGCTACAATGAGCAGTTCTTC; CDR3aa: CASSATSGGGYNEQFF
j_gene: TRBJ1-1; d_gene: .; abundance: .; v_gene: TRBV2; CDR3nt: TGTGCCAGCAGCGGCGGGATAAACACTGAAGCTTTCTTT; CDR3aa: CASSGGINTEAFF
j_gene: TRBJ1-3; d_gene: .; abundance: .; v_gene: TRBV9; CDR3nt: TGTGCCAGCAGTGTTCGGGGGGGAGCGACAAACACCATATATTTT; CDR3aa: CASSVRGGATNTIYF
j_gene: TRBJ1-5; d_gene: .; abundance: .; v_gene: TRBV19; CDR3nt: TGTGCCAGTAGGGTGGGAGGAGTCCGGCAGCCCCAGCATTTT; CDR3aa: CASRVGGVRQPQHF
j_gene: TRBJ1-5; d_gene: .; abundance: .; v_gene: TRBV10-3; CDR3nt: TGTGCCATCAGTGAGGGGACTCAACAGCCCCAGCATTTT; CDR3aa: CAISEGTQQPQHF
j_gene: TRBJ2-3; d_gene: .; abundance: .; v_gene: TRBV6-5; CDR3nt: TGTGCCAGCAGACCCCCGGGGACAGATACGCAGTATTTT; CDR3aa: CASRPPGTDTQYF
j_gene: TRBJ2-5; d_gene: .; abundance: .; v_gene: TRBV4-1; CDR3nt: TGCGCCAGCAGCCAAGATTACCAACGCTCAGTGATGGTAGAGACCCAGTACTTC; CDR3aa: CASSQDYQRSVMVETQYF
j_gene: TRBJ1-5; d_gene: TRBD1; abundance: .; v_gene: TRBV19; CDR3nt: TGTGCCAGTAGGGACAGGGTAGGCCAGCCCCAGCATTTT; CDR3aa: CASRDRVGQPQHF
j_gene: TRBJ1-1; d_gene: .; abundance: .; v_gene: TRBV2; CDR3nt: TGTGCCAGCGATTTTTCACTTTACACTGAAGCTTTCTTT; CDR3aa: CASDFSLYTEAFF
j_gene: TRBJ2-6; d_gene: TRBD1; abundance: few; v_gene: TRBV2; CDR3nt: TGTGCCAGCAGTCGGGACAGGGAGGCTGGGGCCAACGTCCTGACTTTC; CDR3aa: CASSRDREAGANVLTF
j_gene: TRBJ2-2; d_gene: TRBD1; abundance: few; v_gene: TRBV5-5; CDR3nt: TGTGCCAGCAGCTTTATCGGACAGGGAAACACCGGGGAGCTGTTTTTT; CDR3aa: CASSFIGQGNTGELFF
j_gene: TRBJ1-3; d_gene: TRBD1; abundance: .; v_gene: TRBV3-1/TRBV3-2; CDR3nt: TGTGCCAGCAGCCGAACCCAGGGGGCGGCTGGAAACACCATATATTTT; CDR3aa: CASSRTQGAAGNTIYF
j_gene: TRBJ1-2; d_gene: .; abundance: .; v_gene: TRBV3-1/TRBV3-2; CDR3nt: TGTGCCAGCAGCCAAAACGCCACACAGATATGCTACACCTTC; CDR3aa: CASSQNATQICYTF
j_gene: TRBJ1-1; d_gene: TRBD1; abundance: .; v_gene: TRBV6-8; CDR3nt: TGTGCCAGCAGTCTCGAACAGGGGGTAGTGGACACTGAAGCTTTCTTT; CDR3aa: CASSLEQGVVDTEAFF
j_gene: TRBJ1-1; d_gene: .; abundance: few; v_gene: TRBV2; CDR3nt: TGTGCCAGCAGTGAGAGGGGCAGGGGGAACACTGAAGCTTTCTTT; CDR3aa: CASSERGRGNTEAFF
j_gene: TRBJ1-1; d_gene: TRBD1; abundance: .; v_gene: TRBV5-5; CDR3nt: TGTGCCAGCAGCCCATTTCTGACAGGGCAGAACACTGAAGCTTTCTTT; CDR3aa: CASSPFLTGQNTEAFF
j_gene: TRBJ2-1; d_gene: .; abundance: .; v_gene: TRBV11-2; CDR3nt: TGTGCCAGCAGCTTAGATCTAGCGCCAGGATTGTTAGGGTTCTTC; CDR3aa: CASSLDLAPGLLGFF